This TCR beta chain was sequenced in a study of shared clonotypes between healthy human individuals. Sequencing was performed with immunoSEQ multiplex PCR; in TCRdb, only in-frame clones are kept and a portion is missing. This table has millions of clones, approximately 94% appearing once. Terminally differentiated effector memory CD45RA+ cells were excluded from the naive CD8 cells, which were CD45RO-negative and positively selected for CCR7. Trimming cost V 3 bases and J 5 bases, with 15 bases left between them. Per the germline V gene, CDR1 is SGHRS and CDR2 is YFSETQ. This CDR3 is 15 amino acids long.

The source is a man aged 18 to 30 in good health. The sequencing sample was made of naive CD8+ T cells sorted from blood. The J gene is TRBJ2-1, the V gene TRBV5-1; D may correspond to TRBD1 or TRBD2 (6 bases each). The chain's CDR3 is CASSSGAGEDNEQFF. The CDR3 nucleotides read TGCGCCAGCAGCTCAGGGGCAGGGGAGGACAATGAGCAGTTCTTC.